The 29 T cell receptor beta chains below all came from one sample that was sequenced in a study of blood T cells in healthy people across ages. A second PCR, run for roughly 6 to 11 cycles, used a sample-barcoded 5' primer plus a J-beta primer mix. TCRdb itself ran the 5' RACE reads through MiXCR, one entry per CDR3 protein. Of about 930,000 distinct CDR3 sequences in the sample, around 29% were seen once. Separately, the same data were catalogued under a study of T cells of mothers and their children.

Sequencing used blood. The receptor set was obtained from a woman in her thirties or forties in good health.

In this sample, this clonotype turned up a few times. The chain carries TRBV7-8 and TRBJ2-5; D is tentatively TRBD1 or TRBD2 (5 bases each). The length of the CDR3 is 15 residues. Trimming cost V 3 bases and J 1 base, with 12 bases left between them. CDR1 is SGHVS and CDR2 is FQNEAQ in the germline V gene. CDR3 sequence: CASSLTTGFQETQYF. CDR3 sequence (DNA): TGTGCCAGCAGCTTGACTACAGGATTCCAAGAGACCCAGTACTTC.

This clonotype was counted between two and nine times. V and J are TRBV7-2 and TRBJ1-1; D is unresolved. The germline V and J ends were trimmed by 0 bases and 1 base, with 9 bases remaining between them. The CDR3 runs 15 residues. Germline CDR1 SGHTA, CDR2 FQGNSA. The CDR3 protein is CASSLALERNTEAFF. In DNA, the CDR3 is TGTGCCAGCAGCTTAGCATTGGAGCGGAACACTGAAGCTTTCTTT. The variable domain in full, completed from reference TRBV7-2 and TRBJ1-1, reads GAGVSQSPSNKVTEKGKDVELRCDPISGHTALYWYRQSLGQGLEFLIYFQGNSAPDKSGLPSDRFSAERTGGSVSTLTIQRTQQEDSAVYLCASSLALERNTEAFFGQGTRLTVV.

This clonotype showed up many times. The chain employs TRBV20-1 and TRBJ2-4, with 7 nucleotides matching TRBD2. Trimming took 6 bases from V and 6 from J; bases not matched to a gene: 8. The CDR3 covers 13 residues. Germline lookup yields CDR1 DFQATT and CDR2 SNEGSKA (reference sequence). The CDR3 region has the DNA TGCAGTGCCGGGGGGAGGAATACAAACATTCAGTACTTC. It codes for CSAGGRNTNIQYF.

The chain recombines TRBV20-1 with TRBJ1-5; TRBD1 aligns across 10 bases. The V gene end was trimmed by 8 bases and the J gene end by 7 bases; junction bases not matched to a gene: 11. Germline V lookup: CDR1 DFQATT, CDR2 SNEGSKA (reference sequence). The CDR3 contains 14 residues. The CDR3 DNA sequence: TGCAGTACGCGGACAGGGGGACAGCGGCAGCCCCAGCATTTT. Translating it yields CSTRTGGQRQPQHF.

V is TRBV20-1 and J is TRBJ2-7; D might be TRBD2 (6 bases). CDR3 length: 16 amino acids. V was shortened by 1 base and J by 1 base, with 17 bases between the two germline ends. Germline loops: CDR1 DFQATT, CDR2 SNEGSKA (reference sequence). The DNA for the CDR3 is TGCAGTGCTAGAGGCTTAGGGACTTCCCGATCCTACGAGCAGTACTTC. Encoded protein: CSARGLGTSRSYEQYF.

Remarks on this clonotype: A read error may explain this, as a much larger clone is one base away. This chain joins TRBV29-1 and TRBJ1-2, with 7 bases identical to TRBD1. The V gene's germline CDR1 is SQVTM and CDR2 ANQGSEA. The CDR3 has 13 residues. The DNA for the CDR3 is TGCAGCGTTTCGAGACAGGGAGGCTATGACTACACCTTC. Its translation: CSVSRQGGYDYTF.

To note about this clonotype: A read error may account for a junction end that differs from germline. The chain recombines TRBV4-1 with TRBJ2-5; D gene ambiguous. This CDR3 is 14 amino acids long. Germline V gene data show CDR1 as MGHRA and CDR2 as YSYEKL. CDR3 loop: CASSQVNRQETRYF. CDR3 DNA sequence: TGCGCCAGCAGCCAAGTTAACAGACAAGAGACCCGGTACTTC.

The genes are TRBV6-6 and TRBJ1-2, with TRBD1 as a possible D gene (5 bases). This CDR3 is built from 12 residues. Germline CDR1 is MNHNY and CDR2 is SVGAGI (reference sequence). V lost 10 bases to trimming and J lost 8 bases, with 17 bases between them. The CDR3 here is CANTAPGDGYTF. CDR3 sequence (DNA): TGTGCCAACACCGCCCCGGGGGACGGCTACACCTTC.

The V call is TRBV20-1, the J call TRBJ2-1; the D gene is possibly TRBD1 (6 bases). Germline assignment: CDR1 DFQATT and CDR2 SNEGSKA (reference sequence). This CDR3 spans 20 amino acids. Trimming took off 2 bases at V and 8 bases at J, with 34 bases between the two ends. CDR3 nucleotides: TGCAGTGCTAGAACCGGGTTGGGACAAGGGGTGCTAAGGGCGGTCGATGAGCAGTTCTTC. This translates into CSARTGLGQGVLRAVDEQFF.

This clonotype was seen many times. The gene calls are TRBV6-1 and TRBJ2-7; D is perhaps TRBD1 (6 bases). This CDR3 has 14 amino acids. V lost 2 bases, J lost 1 base, and 9 bases lay in between. The germline V gene has CDR1 MNHNS and CDR2 SASEGT. CDR3: CASSERTDSYEQYF. The CDR3 bases are TGTGCCAGCAGTGAACGGACAGATTCCTACGAGCAGTACTTC.

The chain carries TRBV12-3 or TRBV12-4 and TRBJ1-4; the match to TRBD1 covers 7 bases. This CDR3 has 15 amino acids. The junction had 9 bases not matched to a gene; V was cut back by 6 bases and J by 5 bases. The CDR3 reads CASSDYRDRNEKLFF. CDR3 sequence (DNA): TGTGCCAGCAGCGATTACCGGGACAGAAATGAAAAACTGTTTTTT.

A note on this clonotype: A much larger clone differs from this one at a single base, so this may be a read error. V usage is TRBV5-1 and J usage is TRBJ2-5, with 13 bases aligning to TRBD2. V trimming: 7 bases; J trimming: 4 bases; junction bases outside the gene matches: 7. CDR1 SGHRS and CDR2 YFSETQ come from the germline V gene. This CDR3 is 15 amino acids long. The CDR3 DNA sequence: TGCGCCAGCGGCACTAGCGGGGGGGCCAGAGAGACCCAGTACTTC. This sequence encodes CASGTSGGARETQYF.

This clonotype appeared a few times. V and J are TRBV7-3 and TRBJ2-7; D remains ambiguous. This CDR3 comprises 9 residues. The V end was cut by 11 bases, the J end by 7 bases, with 9 bases between. Per the germline V gene, CDR1 is SGHTA and CDR2 is FQGTGA. CDR3 region: CAVLVEQYF. CDR3 nucleotides: TGTGCCGTCTTGGTGGAGCAGTACTTC.

This clonotype was recorded many times. A much larger clone is a single base away; this may be a read error. This chain uses TRBV20-1 with TRBJ2-7, with D perhaps matching TRBD2 (5 bases). The V gene lost 1 base and the J gene lost 4 bases, with 5 bases spanning the gap. The CDR3 runs to 11 residues. The V gene's germline CDR1 is DFQATT and CDR2 SNEGSKA (reference sequence). The CDR3 reads CSARGEYEQYF. The CDR3 DNA follows: TGCAGTGCTAGAGGGGAGTACGAGCAGTACTTC.

The V call is TRBV27, the J call TRBJ2-7; tentatively, D is TRBD2 (6 bases). Trimming cost V 6 bases and J 1 base, with 13 bases left between them. The germline gives CDR1 MNHEY, CDR2 SMNVEV (reference sequence). This CDR3 is built from 14 residues. The DNA of the CDR3 is TGTGCCAGCAGATTGGCTAGCGCATCCTACGAGCAGTACTTC. Translating gives CASRLASASYEQYF.

The chain joins TRBV7-2 to TRBJ1-1, with D maybe TRBD1 (6 bases). Germline CDR1 SGHTA, CDR2 FQGNSA. Trimming left V 5 bases short and J 1 base short, with 20 bases between. This CDR3 region has 17 residues. CDR3 loop: CASSPRGGTGKNTEAFF. CDR3 bases: TGTGCCAGCAGCCCTAGAGGGGGTACTGGAAAGAACACTGAAGCTTTCTTT.

The CDR3: CSVEEWGQGVYEQYF. CDR3 nucleotides: TGCAGCGTTGAAGAATGGGGACAGGGGGTCTACGAGCAGTACTTC. The chain links TRBV29-1 to TRBJ2-7; 11 positions agree with TRBD1. The CDR3 consists of 15 residues. Looked up from germline, CDR1 is SQVTM and CDR2 is ANQGSEA. Unmatched junction bases numbered 4, after V lost 0 bases and J lost 3 bases.

This clonotype was found many times. V gene TRBV3-1 combines with J gene TRBJ2-2; TRBD1 might be the D (6 bases). The CDR3 is made up of 15 amino acids. Per the germline V gene, CDR1 is LGHDT and CDR2 is YNNKEL (reference sequence). Trimming took 4 bases from V and 4 from J, leaving 13 bases between them. This CDR3 reads CASSLGHQGTGELFF. Here the CDR3 DNA reads TGTGCCAGCAGCCTGGGACACCAGGGCACCGGGGAGCTGTTTTTT.

The chain has TRBV5-1 and TRBJ2-1; D gene unclear. The germline V and J ends were trimmed by 0 bases and 5 bases, with 12 bases remaining between them. The CDR3 is made up of 15 amino acids. Per the germline V gene, CDR1 is SGHRS and CDR2 is YFSETQ. The DNA for the CDR3 is TGCGCCAGCAGCTTGGAGGCAGTGGCTAACAATGAGCAGTTCTTC. It encodes CASSLEAVANNEQFF.

V and J are TRBV24-1 and TRBJ1-5, with 9 bases lining up with TRBD1. The length of the CDR3 is 14 residues. CDR1 KGHDR and CDR2 SFDVKD come from the germline V gene. V gave up 4 bases and J gave up 4 bases; unmatched junction bases: 1. The DNA for the CDR3 is TGTGCCACCAGTGACGGGACAGGGAATCAGCCCCAGCATTTT. It specifies CATSDGTGNQPQHF.

This clonotype was detected many times. This chain links TRBV12-3 or TRBV12-4 with TRBJ2-7; no definite D call. V was trimmed by 6 bases and J by 4 bases, leaving 10 bases between them. This CDR3 has 12 residues. CDR3 bases: TGTGCCAGCAGCCCCGTACAGTACGAGCAGTACTTC. It yields the protein CASSPVQYEQYF.

This clonotype was seen more than once but under ten times. This chain uses TRBV3-1 with TRBJ2-3, with D tentatively TRBD1 (6 bases). V gave up 4 bases and J gave up 6 bases, with 17 bases separating them. The V gene's germline CDR1 is LGHDT and CDR2 YNNKEL (reference sequence). The CDR3 is 15 amino acids. This CDR3 is CASSRSAGERDTQYF. CDR3 DNA sequence: TGTGCCAGCAGCCGGTCTGCAGGGGAGCGTGATACGCAGTATTTT.

The V call is TRBV7-9, the J call TRBJ1-4; D unclear. Germline loops: CDR1 SEHNR, CDR2 FQNEAQ (reference sequence). V was pared by 0 bases and J by 8 bases, with 16 bases between. The CDR3 runs to 16 residues. The CDR3 loop is CASSLAFVGFREKLFF. The DNA for the CDR3 is TGTGCCAGCAGCTTAGCGTTTGTGGGGTTCCGGGAAAAACTGTTTTTT.

This clonotype appeared once. This rearrangement joins TRBV15 to TRBJ1-5; 8 bases align to TRBD1. The junction had 6 bases not matched to a gene; V was cut back by 5 bases and J by 3 bases. CDR3 length: 15 residues. Germline V gene sequence: CDR1 LNHNV, CDR2 YYDKDF (reference sequence). The DNA for the CDR3 is TGTGCCACCAGCTACGACAGGGGAACCAATCAGCCCCAGCATTTT. Its translation: CATSYDRGTNQPQHF.

This chain uses TRBV27 with TRBJ2-7; D not certain. The CDR3 has 14 amino acids. From germline, CDR1 is MNHEY and CDR2 SMNVEV (reference sequence). Trimming cost V 3 bases and J 3 bases, with 12 bases left between them. The CDR3 protein is CASSFRVGGYEQYF. CDR3 bases: TGTGCCAGCAGTTTTAGGGTAGGTGGCTACGAGCAGTACTTC.

This chain connects TRBV5-4 to TRBJ1-2; D not certain. This CDR3 is 16 amino acids long. V lost 4 bases, J lost 3 bases, and 19 bases lay in between. Germline assignment: CDR1 SGHNT and CDR2 YYREEE (reference sequence). As DNA, the CDR3 is TGTGCCAGCAGCCCCGGGGTGGTCGGAGGAGACTATGGCTACACCTTC. It yields the protein CASSPGVVGGDYGYTF.

The chain uses TRBV20-1 and TRBJ1-5; D is unclear. The V end was cut by 0 bases, the J end by 2 bases, with 8 bases between. Per germline, CDR1 DFQATT and CDR2 SNEGSKA (reference sequence). The CDR3 loop spans 14 amino acids. CDR3 amino acids: CSARDPVGNQPQHF. The CDR3 nucleotides are TGCAGTGCTAGAGATCCCGTGGGCAATCAGCCCCAGCATTTT.

This sequence joins TRBV6-5 and TRBJ1-1; 7 bases line up with TRBD1. Germline lookup yields CDR1 MNHEY and CDR2 SVGAGI. V was clipped by 0 bases and J by 4 bases; unmatched bases: 8. The CDR3 covers 16 residues. The CDR3 loop reads CASSYSRQTGTTEAFF. As DNA, the CDR3 is TGTGCCAGCAGTTACTCGCGGCAGACAGGGACCACTGAAGCTTTCTTT.

This clonotype was seen repeatedly, ten times or more. This rearrangement joins TRBV24-1 to TRBJ2-3; the match to TRBD2 covers 10 bases. V dropped 5 bases and J dropped 5; count of bases not matched to a gene: 3. The CDR3 has 14 amino acids. Germline CDR1 reads KGHDR; CDR2 reads SFDVKD. The CDR3 is CATSVASGRDTQYF. The CDR3 nucleotides read TGTGCCACCAGTGTAGCTAGCGGGAGAGATACGCAGTATTTT.